Shown below are 30 T cell receptor beta chains from a single sample sequenced in a study of T cell responses to AZD1222 COVID-19 vaccine. The method was immunoSEQ multiplex PCR; TCRdb's version includes in-frame clones alone and lacks a portion of them. The sample has roughly 85,000 clones; approximately 90% are singletons. Sequencing used peripheral blood, obtained 28 days after the second AZD1222 dose. The receptor set was obtained from an adult who received the AZD1222 COVID-19 vaccine.

J is TRBJ2-5 and V is TRBV5-4; tentatively, D is TRBD1 (5 bases). The CDR3 covers 14 residues. Deletions cut 0 bases from V and 9 bases from J, with 15 bases between. Germline values: CDR1 SGHNT, CDR2 YYREEE (reference sequence). Here the CDR3 reads CASSLASVPGPQYF. The CDR3 bases are TGTGCCAGCAGCTTGGCTTCGGTTCCAGGGCCCCAGTACTTC.

About this clone itself: The same CDR3 is also encoded by other DNA sequences in this sample. The chain carries TRBV7-2 and TRBJ1-5; D unclear. From germline, CDR1 is SGHTA and CDR2 FQGNSA. The CDR3 is 12 amino acids. Trimming shortened V by 3 bases and J by 5 bases, and 5 bases separated the two germline ends. The CDR3 DNA sequence: TGTGCCAGCAGCTTCGGGGATCAGCCCCAGCATTTT. Translated: CASSFGDQPQHF.

V is TRBV7-2 and J is TRBJ1-5; D is ambiguous. CDR1 is SGHTA and CDR2 is FQGNSA in the germline V gene. The CDR3 consists of 12 residues. V was pared by 7 bases and J by 0 bases, with 4 bases between. Here the CDR3 reads CASKGSNQPQHF. CDR3 nucleotides: TGTGCCAGCAAGGGTAGCAATCAGCCCCAGCATTTT.

The rearrangement uses TRBV29-1 and TRBJ2-3; D is possibly TRBD1 or TRBD2 (5 bases each). The germline V and J ends were trimmed by 6 bases and 1 base, with 11 bases remaining between them. The germline CDR1 and CDR2 sequences are SQVTM and ANQGSEA. The CDR3 covers 13 residues. The CDR3 spells CSVRDGGTDTQYF. Here the CDR3 DNA reads TGCAGCGTACGGGACGGCGGCACAGATACGCAGTATTTT.

The chain recombines TRBV11-3 with TRBJ1-1; D gene uncertain. The CDR3 has 13 residues. Germline loops: CDR1 SGHNT, CDR2 YENEEA. V lost 2 bases and J 0 bases, leaving 4 bases between the germline ends. CDR3 in amino acids: CASSLRVNTEAFF. The CDR3, as DNA: TGTGCCAGCAGCTTAAGGGTGAACACTGAAGCTTTCTTT.

The chain carries TRBV13 and TRBJ2-7, with 9 bases aligning to TRBD2. The CDR3 loop spans 17 amino acids. V lost 0 bases and J lost 3; bases outside the gene matches: 9. CDR1 and CDR2 (germline): PRHDT, FYEKMQ (reference sequence). The CDR3 loop is CASSLGSSGRPSYEQYF. As DNA, the CDR3 is TGTGCCAGCAGCTTAGGTTCCAGCGGGAGGCCGAGCTACGAGCAGTACTTC. Complete variable domain (other parts from reference TRBV13 and TRBJ2-7): AAGVIQSPRHLIKEKRETATLKCYPIPRHDTVYWYQQGPGQDPQFLISFYEKMQSDKGSIPDRFSAQQFSDYHSELNMSSLELGDSALYFCASSLGSSGRPSYEQYFGPGTRLTVT.

This chain links TRBV12-3 or TRBV12-4 with TRBJ1-1; no definite D call. V gave up 3 bases and J gave up 8 bases, with 13 bases separating them. The CDR3 has 13 amino acids. This CDR3 is CASSLIMGGEAFF. Written as DNA, the CDR3 is TGTGCCAGCAGTTTGATTATGGGAGGGGAAGCTTTCTTT.

This chain uses TRBV9 with TRBJ1-1; D possibly corresponds to TRBD1 (6 bases). Trimming removed 3 bases at V and 0 bases at J, with 9 bases between. CDR3 length: 14 residues. CDR1 SGDLS and CDR2 YYNGEE come from the germline V gene. The CDR3: CASSAGQLNTEAFF. The DNA for the CDR3 is TGTGCCAGCAGCGCCGGACAGCTGAACACTGAAGCTTTCTTT.

The chain has TRBV6-5 and TRBJ2-2; D remains ambiguous. Germline V gives CDR1 MNHEY, CDR2 SVGAGI. The CDR3 has 15 residues. V was cut by 2 bases and J by 2 bases, with 9 bases left in between. This CDR3 reads CASSYVPRNTGELFF. For the CDR3, the DNA is TGTGCCAGCAGTTACGTGCCTAGAAACACCGGGGAGCTGTTTTTT.

The V and J genes are TRBV27 and TRBJ1-2, with D possibly being TRBD1 (5 bases). The CDR3 contains 16 residues. V shed 0 bases and J shed 1 base, with 12 bases lying between them. Germline assignment: CDR1 MNHEY and CDR2 SMNVEV (reference sequence). CDR3 protein: CASSLSGDGDNYGYTF. The CDR3 DNA reads TGTGCCAGCAGTTTATCGGGGGACGGTGATAACTATGGCTACACCTTC.

The chain couples TRBV12-3 or TRBV12-4 to TRBJ2-2; the D is unclear. Trimming took 5 bases from V and 6 from J, leaving 7 bases between them. The CDR3 runs 12 residues. In DNA, the CDR3 is TGTGCCAGCAGTCACCAATCCGGGGAGCTGTTTTTT. Translated: CASSHQSGELFF.

The chain recombines TRBV5-1 with TRBJ2-1; tentative D call: TRBD2 (5 bases). The V end lost 5 bases, the J end lost 1 base, and 19 bases lay between the germline ends. This CDR3 is 17 amino acids long. CDR1 is SGHRS, CDR2 YFSETQ, per germline. Written as DNA, the CDR3 is TGCGCCAGCAGAATCGGGATCGCCAGATCTTCCTACAATGAGCAGTTCTTC. Translating gives CASRIGIARSSYNEQFF.

The rearrangement uses TRBV30 and TRBJ2-1; D is tentatively TRBD1 or TRBD2 (5 bases each). CDR1 and CDR2 from the germline V gene are GTSNPN and SVGIG (reference sequence). V lost 5 bases and J lost 8, with 13 bases in between. The CDR3 has 12 amino acids. CDR3 region: CAWRDASDEQFF. In DNA form, the CDR3 reads TGTGCCTGGCGGGACGCCTCGGATGAGCAGTTCTTC.

The chain joins TRBV4-3 to TRBJ2-3; TRBD2 aligns across 11 bases. Trimming removed 4 bases from V and 6 bases from J; junction bases left unmatched: 15. CDR3 length: 18 amino acids. Germline V gene lookup returns CDR1 LGHNA and CDR2 YSLEER. Written as DNA, the CDR3 is TGCGCCAGCAGCCTTAGCCCCTTACTAGCGGGAGAAGGGGATACGCAGTATTTT. It encodes CASSLSPLLAGEGDTQYF.

The chain has TRBV7-9 and TRBJ2-3; D gene ambiguous. V was clipped by 5 bases and J by 1 base, with 4 bases between them. Germline CDR1 reads SEHNR; CDR2 reads FQNEAQ (reference sequence). This CDR3 contains 12 residues. The CDR3 region has the DNA TGTGCCAGCAGCACACGCACAGATACGCAGTATTTT. Amino acids: CASSTRTDTQYF.

This chain connects TRBV2 to TRBJ1-5; 7 bases agree with TRBD1. The germline V gene has CDR1 SNHLY and CDR2 FYNNEI. V trimming: 0 bases; J trimming: 1 base; junction bases outside the gene matches: 6. CDR3 size: 17 residues. CDR3 DNA: TGTGCCAGCAGTGAAGCACAGACAGGGATCAGCAATCAGCCCCAGCATTTT. Residues: CASSEAQTGISNQPQHF.

This clone was seen just once. The chain couples TRBV19 to TRBJ2-3; D remains unclear. The CDR3 totals 14 residues. In germline, CDR1 is LNHDA, CDR2 SQIVND (reference sequence). Trimming pared 1 base from V and 4 bases from J, leaving 9 bases between. The CDR3 nucleotides read TGTGCCAGTAGTATAGGGCGCAGGCCAGATACGCAGTATTTT. This encodes CASSIGRRPDTQYF.

The rearrangement joins TRBV7-2 to TRBJ2-5, with 8 bases matching TRBD2. After removal of 1 base from V and 4 bases from J, the junction contained 2 bases not matched to a gene. The CDR3 consists of 14 residues. Germline values: CDR1 SGHTA, CDR2 FQGNSA. The CDR3 nucleotides are TGTGCCAGCAGCTTAGGACTAGCGACAGAGACCCAGTACTTC. Translated: CASSLGLATETQYF.

The genes are TRBV7-9 and TRBJ1-4, with 7 bases identical to TRBD1. V lost 1 base, J lost 3 bases, and 5 bases stayed unmatched. CDR3 length equals 16 residues. Germline CDR1 reads SEHNR; CDR2 reads FQNEAQ (reference sequence). The CDR3, as DNA: TGTGCCAGCAGCTTAGGAACCGGGACAGCTAATGAAAAACTGTTTTTT. It encodes CASSLGTGTANEKLFF.

This chain joins TRBV28 and TRBJ1-2; D call uncertain. Between the trimmed V and J ends, which lost 7 bases and 0 bases, there was a span of 12 bases. The CDR3 loop spans 14 amino acids. Germline CDR1 is MDHEN and CDR2 is SYDVKM. The CDR3 region is CASMEAGANYGYTF. DNA for the CDR3: TGTGCCAGCATGGAGGCCGGTGCTAACTATGGCTACACCTTC.

The V gene is TRBV9, the J gene TRBJ1-1; D not resolved. The germline V and J ends were trimmed by 2 bases and 0 bases, with 11 bases remaining between them. This CDR3 has 15 residues. The V gene's germline CDR1 is SGDLS and CDR2 YYNGEE. The CDR3 reads CASSVNAGMNTEAFF. The DNA for the CDR3 is TGTGCCAGCAGCGTTAACGCCGGTATGAACACTGAAGCTTTCTTT.

Written as DNA, the CDR3 is TGTGCCAGCAGCGTAGCAGAAGATCAGCCCCAGCATTTT. Protein product: CASSVAEDQPQHF. This chain uses TRBV9 with TRBJ1-5; D is unresolved. V lost 0 bases and J 5 bases, leaving 6 bases between the germline ends. This CDR3 contains 13 residues. Germline V CDR1 and CDR2: SGDLS, YYNGEE.

The rearrangement uses TRBV10-3 and TRBJ1-4; D gene uncertain. The CDR3 covers 15 residues. Trimming removed 0 bases at V and 0 bases at J, with 5 bases between. Germline V lookup: CDR1 ENHRY, CDR2 SYGVKD. The CDR3 bases are TGTGCCATCAGTGAGTCTACAGCAACTAATGAAAAACTGTTTTTT. Protein product: CAISESTATNEKLFF.

The chain employs TRBV9 and TRBJ1-2, with D possibly TRBD1 on 6 matching bases. Germline assignment: CDR1 SGDLS and CDR2 YYNGEE. This CDR3 spans 17 amino acids. Deletions cut 1 base from V and 0 bases from J, with 16 bases between. The CDR3 DNA sequence: TGTGCCAGCAGCGTATGGGGGGCAGGGCGGCCTAACTATGGCTACACCTTC. Translating gives CASSVWGAGRPNYGYTF.

This clone was seen a few times. The chain links TRBV2 to TRBJ1-1; no clear D gene. This CDR3 contains 14 residues. Trimming removed 7 bases at V and 5 bases at J, with 17 bases between. The germline V gene has CDR1 SNHLY and CDR2 FYNNEI. The CDR3 spells CASKLVWAGTEAFF. The CDR3 region has the DNA TGTGCCAGCAAGTTAGTCTGGGCCGGGACTGAAGCTTTCTTT.

CDR3 amino acids: CSVVGRQGDYSEKLFF. The CDR3 DNA reads as TGCAGCGTTGTTGGAAGGCAGGGAGATTACAGTGAAAAACTGTTTTTT. V and J are TRBV29-1 and TRBJ1-4; possible D gene TRBD1, 5 bases. The CDR3 length is 16 residues. CDR1 and CDR2 from the germline V gene are SQVTM and ANQGSEA. The germline V and J ends were trimmed by 4 bases and 7 bases, with 22 bases remaining between them. Drawing the rest from reference TRBV29-1 and TRBJ1-4, the complete variable domain is SAVISQKPSRDICQRGTSLTIQCQVDSQVTMMFWYRQQPGQSLTLIATANQGSEATYESGFVIDKFPISRPNLTFSTLTVSNMSPEDSSIYLCSVVGRQGDYSEKLFFGSGTQLSVL.

This clone counts as medium-sized. The CDR3 loop reads CASSPVGDDEQYF. The CDR3 bases are TGTGCCAGCAGCCCGGTGGGGGACGACGAGCAGTACTTC. This sequence joins TRBV7-9 and TRBJ2-7; D assignment may be TRBD1 or TRBD2 (5 bases each). The CDR3 is made up of 13 amino acids. CDR1 is SEHNR and CDR2 is FQNEAQ in the germline V gene (reference sequence). V lost 5 bases to trimming and J lost 5 bases, with 13 bases between them.

A remark on this clone: Other DNA sequences in the sample encode the same CDR3. The J gene is TRBJ1-5, the V gene TRBV7-8; D uncertain. Germline-derived CDR1 and CDR2 are SGHVS and FQNEAQ. CDR3 length: 16 residues. V lost 1 base and J 0 bases, leaving 10 bases between the germline ends. CDR3 sequence: CASSLVRTISNQPQHF. CDR3 nucleotides: TGTGCCAGCAGCTTAGTACGAACAATTAGCAATCAGCCCCAGCATTTT.

The genes are TRBV4-1 and TRBJ2-3, with 7 nucleotides matching TRBD1. With 0 bases clipped from V and 2 bases from J, the junction kept 5 bases outside the gene matches. The CDR3 totals 16 residues. Looked up from germline, CDR1 is MGHRA and CDR2 is YSYEKL. CDR3 sequence: CASSQDPGQSTDTQYF. The CDR3 coding sequence is TGCGCCAGCAGCCAAGACCCGGGACAGTCCACAGATACGCAGTATTTT.

This chain uses TRBV10-3 with TRBJ1-1; no reliable D call. The CDR3 covers 17 residues. The V end was cut by 4 bases, the J end by 3 bases, with 21 bases between. The germline V gene encodes CDR1 ENHRY and CDR2 SYGVKD. CDR3 amino acids: CAISVVSLLTRDTEAFF. The CDR3 nucleotides are TGTGCCATCAGTGTGGTGAGTCTCCTTACTCGCGACACTGAAGCTTTCTTT.